The present T cell receptor (beta chain) was sequenced within a study of cytomegalovirus exposure and HLA in healthy donors. Trimming shortened V by 0 bases and J by 1 base, and 10 bases separated the two germline ends. The germline CDR1 and CDR2 sequences are GTSNPN and SVGIG (reference sequence). There are 14 residues in the CDR3. Notes on the study in general: Near-uniform donor sequencing depth was presumed by presence/absence analyses.

PCR primers comprised 60 Vbeta and 13 Jbeta primers. Libraries were prepared by immunoSEQ multiplex PCR; TCRdb keeps only in-frame clonotypes and omits some of them. The data contain fewer than 200,000 clones, more than 70% of them singletons. In regard to this clone: Antigen unknown.

The TCR originated in a woman aged 45 to 65 in good health and CMV-seropositive. The sample comprised PBMCs. J is TRBJ2-7 and V is TRBV30; D gene ambiguous. The CDR3 here is CAWSVAERSYEQYF. The CDR3 nucleotides read TGTGCCTGGAGTGTGGCAGAGCGTTCCTACGAGCAGTACTTC.